The T cell receptor (beta chain) under discussion was sequenced for a study of STAT5B mutations in CD4+ large granular lymphocyte leukemia. Study conclusions and caveats: No patients shared main leukemic clonotypes, though around 27% appeared at low frequency elsewhere. Compared with healthy controls (2/35), patient top clones favored TRBV06 (8/27).

For this clone: No antigen is known for it.

The survey-level immunoSEQ assay was used. Libraries were prepared by immunoSEQ multiplex PCR; TCRdb keeps only in-frame clonotypes and omits some of them. The sample lists around 35,000 clones; approximately 71% were seen once. Germline loops: CDR1 SGHDT, CDR2 YYEEEE. There are 14 residues in the CDR3. The TCR was taken from a human donor in good health. The sample consisted of CD4+ T cells from blood buffy coats. The gene calls are TRBV5-6 and TRBJ2-5; maybe TRBD2 (6 bases). The J call is uncertain, as TRBJ2-7 better fits the DNA end. CDR3 DNA: TGTGCCAGCAGCTTTCGGGGGAACTCCTACGAGCAGTACTTC. Amino acid sequence: CASSFRGNSYEQYF.